The rows below give T cell receptor beta chains drawn from one sample of a study of post-analysis software for immune sequencing data. Using its own MiXCR run on the PCR reads, TCRdb lists one record per CDR3 protein. The sample has roughly 400,000 distinct CDR3 sequences; 39% are singletons. The material sequenced was blood. The receptors were sampled from a girl aged 2 to 10 with multiple sclerosis. Both conserved end residues are part of each CDR3. A D gene is named only where the DNA matches it firmly. Clone size is shown for a subset of rows, as once, few, many or a class of expanded clone.

V: TRBV5-1
D: NA
size: NA
J: TRBJ2-3
CDR3: CASSWGFGQITQYF
DNA: TGCGCCAGCAGCTGGGGCTTTGGACAGATCACGCAGTATTTT

V: TRBV6-5
D: NA
size: few
J: TRBJ2-1
CDR3: CASKGSRGPYNEQFF
DNA: TGTGCCAGCAAGGGGTCGAGGGGCCCCTACAATGAGCAGTTCTTC

V: TRBV29-1
D: NA
size: NA
J: TRBJ2-7
CDR3: CSAEGGPYEQYF
DNA: TGCAGCGCCGAAGGGGGGCCTTACGAGCAGTACTTC

V: TRBV9
D: NA
size: NA
J: TRBJ2-3
CDR3: CASSVTTGFNAVGTQYF
DNA: TGTGCCAGCAGCGTAACAACAGGGTTTAACGCGGTCGGTACGCAGTATTTT

V: TRBV4-1
D: TRBD2
size: NA
J: TRBJ2-5
CDR3: CASSLAGGPGSEQYF
DNA: TGCGCCAGCAGCCTAGCGGGAGGGCCAGGGAGTGAGCAGTACTTC

V: TRBV7-9
D: NA
size: few
J: TRBJ2-7
CDR3: CASSLGGAPYEQYF
DNA: TGTGCCAGCAGCTTAGGTGGGGCCCCCTACGAGCAGTACTTC

V: TRBV7-6
D: NA
size: few
J: TRBJ2-7
CDR3: CASSLEPTYEQYF
DNA: TGTGCCAGCAGCTTAGAACCAACCTACGAGCAGTACTTC

V: TRBV27
D: TRBD2
size: NA
J: TRBJ2-3
CDR3: CASSIAGVVPTDTQYF
DNA: TGTGCCAGCTCGATAGCGGGAGTAGTACCCACAGATACGCAGTATTTT

V: TRBV7-2
D: NA
size: NA
J: TRBJ2-5
CDR3: CASSRTTEETQYF
DNA: TGTGCCAGCAGCCGAACGACGGAAGAGACCCAGTACTTC

V: TRBV6-2/TRBV6-3
D: TRBD2
size: NA
J: TRBJ2-1
CDR3: CASSYKAGVSPYNEQFF
DNA: TGTGCCAGCAGTTACAAAGCGGGAGTTAGCCCTTACAATGAGCAGTTCTTC

V: TRBV28
D: TRBD1
size: NA
J: TRBJ1-1
CDR3: CASRRDSWTEAFF
DNA: TGTGCCAGCCGTAGGGACAGCTGGACTGAAGCTTTCTTT

V: TRBV20-1
D: NA
size: NA
J: TRBJ2-3
CDR3: CSASIPGDLADTQYF
DNA: TGCAGTGCTAGTATTCCAGGGGACCTGGCAGATACGCAGTATTTT

V: TRBV4-1
D: TRBD1
size: few
J: TRBJ1-2
CDR3: CASSQVAQGIYGYTF
DNA: TGCGCCAGCAGCCAAGTAGCACAGGGGATCTATGGCTACACCTTC

V: TRBV10-3
D: NA
size: few
J: TRBJ2-5
CDR3: CAISGPGWETQYF
DNA: TGTGCCATCAGTGGCCCAGGGTGGGAGACCCAGTACTTC

V: TRBV7-2
D: NA
size: NA
J: TRBJ1-5
CDR3: CASSYMEGQPQHF
DNA: TGTGCCAGCAGTTATATGGAGGGGCAGCCCCAGCATTTT

V: TRBV4-3
D: TRBD2
size: medium-sized
J: TRBJ2-1
CDR3: CASSWTSGRNNEQFF
DNA: TGCGCCAGCAGTTGGACTAGCGGGAGAAACAATGAGCAGTTCTTC

V: TRBV5-1
D: TRBD1
size: NA
J: TRBJ1-4
CDR3: CASSGGTEPTNEKLFF
DNA: TGCGCCAGCAGCGGAGGGACAGAGCCAACTAATGAAAAACTGTTTTTT

V: TRBV9
D: TRBD2
size: NA
J: TRBJ2-1
CDR3: CASSFNPGLGTYNEQFF
DNA: TGTGCCAGCAGCTTCAATCCGGGACTAGGTACCTACAATGAGCAGTTCTTC

V: TRBV11-2
D: NA
size: NA
J: TRBJ2-7
CDR3: CASSLVLVSYEQYF
DNA: TGTGCCAGCAGCTTAGTGTTGGTTTCTTACGAGCAGTACTTC

V: TRBV2
D: NA
size: NA
J: TRBJ2-7
CDR3: CASSVGGVVTYEQYF
DNA: TGTGCCAGCAGTGTGGGGGGTGTCGTCACCTACGAGCAGTACTTC

V: TRBV12-3/TRBV12-4
D: NA
size: NA
J: TRBJ1-1
CDR3: CASSFWGTTEAFF
DNA: TGTGCCAGCAGTTTCTGGGGGACCACTGAAGCTTTCTTT

V: TRBV6-2/TRBV6-3
D: NA
size: few
J: TRBJ2-3
CDR3: CASWRGTRSSTDTQYF
DNA: TGTGCCAGCTGGCGGGGGACACGATCTTCCACAGATACGCAGTATTTT

V: TRBV7-8
D: NA
size: NA
J: TRBJ2-7
CDR3: CASSLGRREQYF
DNA: TGTGCCAGCAGCTTGGGGAGACGCGAGCAGTACTTC